The clone carrying this TCR beta chain has at least ten counts. Its antigen is undetermined. TCRdb redid the calling of the RT-PCR reads with MiXCR, one entry per CDR3 protein. This sample has 150,000 to 200,000 distinct CDR3 sequences; 9.5% to 15% occur once, and the top ten carry around 32%. Deletions cut 4 bases from V and 5 bases from J, with 17 bases between. This CDR3 comprises 15 residues. Germline V gives CDR1 SGHTA, CDR2 FQGNSA. The sample is drawn from a study of response to subunit inactivated influenza vaccine. Notes on the study in general: Authors proposed each seasonal influenza vaccination draws in few new T cells.

These data are also associated with another study on T cells expressing NK-cell markers. That paper states: 5'RACE template switching with UMIs generated TCR beta cDNA. Seven of the eight sequenced donors were classified as HCMV-seropositive, and one was classified as seronegative. Sorting in several experiments was restricted by an anti-gamma-delta TCR antibody to alpha-beta TCR T cells. A few of the donors also had these clonotypes leading their CD3+CD56-NKG2C+ fraction.

Sequenced here: CD8+ T cells sorted from PBMCs, sampled 11 to 12 days after vaccination. This sequence was found in a man aged 50 or older who received an inactivated influenza vaccine. The chain combines TRBV7-2 with TRBJ2-5; D possibly corresponds to TRBD1 (6 bases). CDR3 residues: CASSYTTGRRETQYF. The CDR3, as DNA: TGTGCCAGCAGCTACACAACAGGGAGAAGGGAGACCCAGTACTTC.